The rows below give T cell receptor beta chains drawn from one sample of a study of blood T cells in healthy people across ages. TCRdb analysed the 5' RACE reads with MiXCR anew, one entry per CDR3 protein. The sample carries 2 million or so distinct CDR3 sequences, about 49% recorded once. Sequencing input: blood. The receptors were gathered from a woman in her thirties or forties in good health. Each CDR3 is given without its conserved first and last residue. The order of the fields is V gene, J gene, CDR3 protein.

TRBV12-3/TRBV12-4,TRBJ2-6,ASSSLQGDGANVLT
TRBV7-8,TRBJ2-5,ASSFYSSQETQY
TRBV3-1,TRBJ2-1,ASSHRRGMGEQF
TRBV28,TRBJ2-4,ASSASVGRRVSQY
TRBV4-3,TRBJ2-4,ASSQDARLSKNIQY
TRBV4-2,TRBJ2-4,ASSQSGLAGPGGAKNIQY
TRBV12-3/TRBV12-4,TRBJ2-1,ASSDLSSYNEQF
TRBV12-3/TRBV12-4,TRBJ1-2,ASSSDRDPYGYT
TRBV13,TRBJ2-3,ASSSVDFSTDTQY
TRBV24-1,TRBJ2-3,ATSDSRPRTDTQY
TRBV7-2,TRBJ1-4,ASSLVQGGKLF
TRBV20-1,TRBJ2-3,SATRRGPRGTDTQY